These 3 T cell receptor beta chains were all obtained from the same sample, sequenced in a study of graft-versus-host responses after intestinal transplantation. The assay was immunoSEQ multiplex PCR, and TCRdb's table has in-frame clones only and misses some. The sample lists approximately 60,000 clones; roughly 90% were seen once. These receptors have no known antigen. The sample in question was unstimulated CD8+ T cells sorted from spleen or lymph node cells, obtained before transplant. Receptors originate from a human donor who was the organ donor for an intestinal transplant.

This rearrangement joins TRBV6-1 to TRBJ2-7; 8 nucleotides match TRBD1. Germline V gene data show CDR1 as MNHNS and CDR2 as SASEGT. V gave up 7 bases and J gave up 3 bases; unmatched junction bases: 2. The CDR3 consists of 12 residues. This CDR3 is CASIRGLYEQYF. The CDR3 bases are TGTGCCAGCATCAGGGGGCTCTACGAGCAGTACTTC.

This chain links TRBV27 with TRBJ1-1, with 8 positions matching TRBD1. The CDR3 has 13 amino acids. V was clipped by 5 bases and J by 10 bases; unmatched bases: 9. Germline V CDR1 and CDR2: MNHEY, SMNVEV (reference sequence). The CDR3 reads CASSAGQDRRAFF. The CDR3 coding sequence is TGTGCCAGCAGTGCGGGACAGGACCGCCGAGCTTTCTTT.

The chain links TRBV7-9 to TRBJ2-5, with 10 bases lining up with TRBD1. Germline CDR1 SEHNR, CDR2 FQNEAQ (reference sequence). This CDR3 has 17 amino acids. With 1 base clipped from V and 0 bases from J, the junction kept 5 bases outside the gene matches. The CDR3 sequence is CASSLGGTGVNQETQYF. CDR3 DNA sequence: TGTGCCAGCAGCTTAGGGGGGACAGGGGTGAACCAAGAGACCCAGTACTTC.